This T cell receptor (beta chain) is drawn from a study of OX40 agonist ivuxolimab in advanced cancers. The data were produced by immunoSEQ multiplex PCR, yet TCRdb's version contains in-frame clones alone and is incomplete. The sample has fewer than 70,000 clones, about 91% seen once. The TCR originated in an adult with an advanced solid tumor such as melanoma, head and neck, liver or kidney cancer. Sequenced here: CD4+ or CD8+ T cells sorted from blood, sampled in a trial of the OX40 agonist ivuxolimab.

CDR3 amino acids: CASSNGDSYNEQFF. As DNA, the CDR3 is TGCGCCAGCAGCAACGGGGACTCCTACAATGAGCAGTTCTTC. V and J are TRBV5-1 and TRBJ2-1, with D possibly being TRBD2 (5 bases). V was shortened by 4 bases and J by 0 bases, with 8 bases between the two germline ends. The CDR3 is 14 residues long. Germline CDR1 reads SGHRS; CDR2 reads YFSETQ.